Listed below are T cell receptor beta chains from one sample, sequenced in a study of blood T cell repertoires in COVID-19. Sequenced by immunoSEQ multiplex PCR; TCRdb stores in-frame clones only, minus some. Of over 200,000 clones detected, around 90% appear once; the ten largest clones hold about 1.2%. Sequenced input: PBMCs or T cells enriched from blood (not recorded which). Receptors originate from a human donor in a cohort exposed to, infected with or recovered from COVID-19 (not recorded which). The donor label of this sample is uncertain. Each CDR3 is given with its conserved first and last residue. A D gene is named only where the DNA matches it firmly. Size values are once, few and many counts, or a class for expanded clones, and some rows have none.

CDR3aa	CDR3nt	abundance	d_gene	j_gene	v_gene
CASSYPRSTDTQYF	TGTGCCAGCAGTTACCCCAGGAGCACAGATACGCAGTATTTT	once	NA	TRBJ2-3	TRBV6-2/TRBV6-3
CATSGGSNQPQHF	TGTGCCACCAGCGGCGGCAGCAATCAGCCCCAGCATTTT	NA	NA	TRBJ1-5	TRBV24-1
CASKTPGDAWPQHF	TGTGCCAGCAAAACACCAGGGGACGCATGGCCCCAGCATTTT	once	NA	TRBJ1-5	TRBV2
CASSFLDRSYGYTF	TGTGCCAGCAGTTTTTTGGACAGATCGTATGGCTACACCTTC	few	NA	TRBJ1-2	TRBV6-5
CASSRITTGAGYTF	TGTGCCAGCAGCCGCATAACGACAGGGGCAGGCTACACCTTC	NA	TRBD1	TRBJ1-2	TRBV2
CASSFGTGTLTEAFF	TGTGCCAGTAGCTTCGGGACAGGGACCCTAACTGAAGCTTTCTTT	NA	TRBD1	TRBJ1-1	TRBV19
CASQSGGPGNTIYF	TGTGCCAGCCAGTCGGGGGGGCCCGGAAACACCATATATTTT	NA	NA	TRBJ1-3	TRBV7-9
CASSPTGFNTGELFF	TGTGCCAGCAGCCCGACAGGGTTCAACACCGGGGAGCTGTTTTTT	NA	TRBD1	TRBJ2-2	TRBV7-3
CASNSRGPNYGYTF	TGTGCCAGCAACTCTAGGGGGCCGAACTATGGCTACACCTTC	NA	TRBD1	TRBJ1-2	TRBV6-5
CASSVGQFSGNTIYF	TGCGCCAGCAGCGTCGGACAGTTCTCTGGAAACACCATATATTTT	NA	NA	TRBJ1-3	TRBV5-1
CAISESLGAGGETQYF	TGTGCCATCAGTGAGTCGCTGGGGGCGGGTGGCGAGACCCAGTACTTC	NA	NA	TRBJ2-5	TRBV10-3
CASSAGTVEPPISNQPQHF	TGCGCCAGCAGCGCCGGGACAGTTGAGCCGCCGATTAGCAATCAGCCCCAGCATTTT	NA	TRBD1	TRBJ1-5	TRBV5-1
CASSPGQGTNTGELFF	TGTGCCAGCAGCCCAGGACAGGGAACGAACACCGGGGAGCTGTTTTTT	NA	TRBD1	TRBJ2-2	TRBV7-9
CAGSRENQPQHF	TGTGCCGGCTCGAGGGAAAATCAGCCCCAGCATTTT	few	NA	TRBJ1-5	TRBV19